This T cell receptor (beta chain) was retrieved from a study of Graves' ophthalmopathy and Graves' hyperthyroidism. Study-wide results and limits: Clonotypes were expanded in thyroid at above 0.001 frequency, and most also appeared in blood. The model flagged ophthalmopathy progression at roughly 64% sensitivity and 72% to 80% specificity. For separating ophthalmopathy from stable hyperthyroidism, a 13-signature model gave about 90% sensitivity and approximately 76% specificity.

This clonotype was counted many times. The antigen is undetermined. CDR1 is SGHVS, CDR2 FQNEAQ, per germline. J was trimmed by 2 bases and V by 5 bases; bases with no gene match: 6. This CDR3 contains 15 residues. Amplification of TCR beta CDR3 regions used RNA transcripts. HTBI primers were used in a first-round RT-PCR, which preceded a second-round multiplex PCR. TCRdb passed the multiplex PCR reads through MiXCR, listing each CDR3 protein once. Of approximately 540,000 distinct CDR3 sequences in the sample, about 35% are singletons; the top ten hold 3.5% to 4.5%. The V gene is TRBV7-8, the J gene TRBJ1-2, with 9 positions matching TRBD1. Material: peripheral blood or thyroid tissue (not recorded which). The source is an adult man with Graves' hyperthyroidism. CDR3 residues: CASSRGTGLNYGYTF. The CDR3 DNA reads TGTGCCAGCAGCCGAGGGACAGGGCTAAACTATGGCTACACCTTC.